The clone carrying this T cell receptor beta chain has at least ten counts. Antigen unknown. The data derive from a study of blood T cells in healthy people across ages. Study outcomes and limitations: Measured against age, TCR beta diversity per million T cells decreased in a roughly linear manner.

Primers used in a second PCR of about 7 to 12 cycles were a sample-barcoded 5' primer and a J-beta primer mix. One entry per CDR3 protein, called by TCRdb with MiXCR from the 5' RACE reads. The data show hundreds of thousands of distinct CDR3 sequences, 52% seen once. Germline-derived CDR1 and CDR2 are KGHSH and LQKENI. The germline V and J ends were trimmed by 0 bases and 4 bases, with 12 bases remaining between them. This CDR3 is 15 amino acids long. Total RNA, at least 6 micrograms per sample, was extracted from PBMCs. Sequencing was performed on blood. The genes are TRBV18 and TRBJ2-5, with a weak D call TRBD2 (6 bases). The TCR originated in a woman aged 80 or over in good health. The CDR3 here is CASSPPQTSRETQYF. CDR3 nucleotide sequence: TGTGCCAGCTCACCACCGCAAACTAGCAGAGAGACCCAGTACTTC.